The 24 T cell receptor beta chains reported below all come from one sample, sequenced in a study of blood T cell repertoires in COVID-19. Assay: immunoSEQ multiplex PCR; the TCRdb copy retains only in-frame clones and omits some. Of tens of thousands of clones in the sample, approximately 89% were seen once. The sequencing input was peripheral blood. These TCRs come from a human donor in a cohort sampled during active COVID-19.

This clone came up once. The chain couples TRBV27 to TRBJ2-7, with 8 bases identical to TRBD1. Germline trimming cut 3 bases from V and 2 bases from J; bases unmatched to any gene: 6. This CDR3 region has 15 residues. Germline CDR1 is MNHEY and CDR2 is SMNVEV (reference sequence). The CDR3 sequence is CASSFRRQGPYEQYF. The CDR3 DNA is TGTGCCAGCAGTTTCCGCCGACAGGGGCCCTACGAGCAGTACTTC.

The chain recombines TRBV7-2 with TRBJ2-7; no clear D gene. Between the trimmed V and J ends, which lost 3 bases and 1 base, there was a span of 7 bases. This CDR3 region has 13 residues. Germline V gene data show CDR1 as SGHTA and CDR2 as FQGNSA. CDR3 loop: CASSFGSSYEQYF. The CDR3 region has the DNA TGTGCCAGCAGCTTCGGGTCTTCCTACGAGCAGTACTTC. Filled out from reference TRBV7-2 and TRBJ2-7, the complete variable domain reads GAGVSQSPSNKVTEKGKDVELRCDPISGHTALYWYRQSLGQGLEFLIYFQGNSAPDKSGLPSDRFSAERTGGSVSTLTIQRTQQEDSAVYLCASSFGSSYEQYFGPGTRLTVT.

The chain joins TRBV9 to TRBJ1-1; no clear D. Per germline, CDR1 SGDLS and CDR2 YYNGEE. The CDR3 spans 14 residues. With 4 bases removed from V and 1 base from J, the gap between germline ends came to 11 bases. The CDR3 region has the DNA TGTGCCAGCAGCCGGGTGTCGGGGAACACTGAAGCTTTCTTT. Translated: CASSRVSGNTEAFF.

This clone was observed a handful of times. This rearrangement joins TRBV2 to TRBJ2-7, with D possibly being TRBD1 (6 bases). The V and J ends lost 5 bases and 3 bases respectively, with 8 bases between them. The CDR3 is made up of 12 amino acids. Germline CDR1 and CDR2: SNHLY and FYNNEI. Here the CDR3 reads CASSQDSYEQYF. The CDR3 DNA follows: TGTGCCAGCAGTCAGGACAGCTACGAGCAGTACTTC.

V and J are TRBV9 and TRBJ1-2; 7 bases match TRBD1. Germline CDR1 is SGDLS and CDR2 is YYNGEE. With 0 bases clipped from V and 5 bases from J, the junction kept 4 bases outside the gene matches. The CDR3 has 14 residues. The CDR3 bases are TGTGCCAGCAGCGTAGAGGGGACAGCTTATGGCTACACCTTC. Its protein product is CASSVEGTAYGYTF.

The V gene is TRBV4-2, the J gene TRBJ2-7, with D perhaps matching TRBD1 (6 bases). This CDR3 comprises 15 residues. Germline CDR1 and CDR2: LGHNA and YNFKEQ. The ends were cut back, 3 bases at V and 5 bases at J, with 17 bases in the middle. CDR3 DNA: TGTGCCAGCAGCCAGAGCTGGGGGCGGACGAACGAGCAGTACTTC. Amino acid sequence: CASSQSWGRTNEQYF.

The CDR3: CASSGGQAYEQYF. The DNA of the CDR3 is TGTGCCAGCAGCGGAGGACAGGCCTACGAGCAGTACTTC. The chain is built from TRBV7-9 and TRBJ2-7, with 7 bases that match TRBD1. J gave up 2 bases and V 5 bases, and 3 bases lay outside the gene matches. This CDR3 has 13 residues. Germline V CDR1 and CDR2: SEHNR, FQNEAQ (reference sequence).

The chain joins TRBV4-2 to TRBJ2-7, with D perhaps matching TRBD1 or TRBD2 (5 bases each). This CDR3 is built from 14 residues. V dropped 4 bases and J dropped 0 bases, with 10 bases sitting between them. Germline values: CDR1 LGHNA, CDR2 YNFKEQ. In nucleotides, the CDR3 is TGTGCCAGCAGCCTAGAGGGGAGCTCCTACGAGCAGTACTTC. Its translation: CASSLEGSSYEQYF.

DNA for the CDR3: TGTGCCAGCAGTGAATACGGGGCTGGAAACACCATATATTTT. It is translated as CASSEYGAGNTIYF. The V call is TRBV6-1, the J call TRBJ1-3, with D unresolved. The CDR3 is 14 residues long. Looked up from germline, CDR1 is MNHNS and CDR2 is SASEGT. V shed 2 bases and J shed 2 bases, with 7 bases lying between them.

The chain carries TRBV11-2 and TRBJ1-1, with 9 bases fitting TRBD1. Trimming took 0 bases from V and 6 from J; bases not matched to a gene: 8. Germline V CDR1 and CDR2: SGHAT, FQNNGV. CDR3 length: 16 amino acids. The CDR3 DNA sequence: TGTGCCAGCAGCTTAGATCGGGGACAGGGCCGGGCTGAAGCTTTCTTT. Residues: CASSLDRGQGRAEAFF.

The V gene is TRBV15, the J gene TRBJ2-7; weak D call: TRBD2 (6 bases). The germline V gene has CDR1 LNHNV and CDR2 YYDKDF (reference sequence). The CDR3 runs to 15 residues. V was shortened by 1 base and J by 2 bases, with 12 bases between the two germline ends. The CDR3 sequence: CATSRAAGGAYEQYF. CDR3 nucleotide sequence: TGTGCCACCAGCAGAGCGGCCGGGGGAGCCTACGAGCAGTACTTC.

V gene TRBV27 combines with J gene TRBJ1-1, with 8 bases fitting TRBD1. J gave up 3 bases and V 5 bases, and 2 bases lay outside the gene matches. The length of the CDR3 is 13 residues. Per germline, CDR1 MNHEY and CDR2 SMNVEV (reference sequence). CDR3 in amino acids: CASSGQGDTEAFF. CDR3 nucleotides: TGTGCCAGCAGTGGACAGGGTGACACTGAAGCTTTCTTT.

This chain links TRBV27 with TRBJ2-7; TRBD2 is a possible D gene (5 bases). Germline lookup yields CDR1 MNHEY and CDR2 SMNVEV (reference sequence). The CDR3 has 15 amino acids. Trimming left V 6 bases short and J 5 bases short, with 20 bases between. The CDR3 DNA reads as TGTGCCAGCAGCCTCTTCGGGGAGAAGGGCCACGAGCAGTACTTC. The encoded protein is CASSLFGEKGHEQYF.

The gene calls are TRBV12-3 or TRBV12-4 and TRBJ2-7; D is ambiguous. V lost 3 bases and J lost 0, with 6 bases in between. The CDR3 consists of 13 residues. The CDR3 region has the DNA TGTGCCAGCAGTTTTAGTAGCTCCTACGAGCAGTACTTC. This codes for CASSFSSSYEQYF.

The chain uses TRBV27 and TRBJ1-1; weak D call: TRBD1 (5 bases). The CDR3 length is 14 residues. The germline V gene has CDR1 MNHEY and CDR2 SMNVEV (reference sequence). The V end was cut by 2 bases, the J end by 2 bases, with 9 bases between. The DNA for the CDR3 is TGTGCCAGCAGTTTAGGGGGGTTAAACACTGAAGCTTTCTTT. Protein: CASSLGGLNTEAFF.

The CDR3: CASSSGWSYGYTF. The DNA for the CDR3 is TGTGCCAGCAGCTCCGGTTGGAGCTATGGCTACACCTTC. The chain joins TRBV28 to TRBJ1-2; D unresolved. CDR1 is MDHEN and CDR2 is SYDVKM in the germline V gene. V lost 6 bases and J lost 4, with 12 bases in between. The CDR3 contains 13 residues.

The sample holds one count of this clone. The chain has TRBV6-6 and TRBJ1-1, with 7 nucleotides matching TRBD1. The CDR3 spans 15 residues. V was pared by 7 bases and J by 1 base, with 9 bases of the junction left unmatched. Germline V lookup: CDR1 MNHNY, CDR2 SVGAGI (reference sequence). The chain's CDR3 is CASTRKTGKNTEAFF. In DNA form, the CDR3 reads TGTGCCAGCACCCGGAAGACAGGGAAGAACACTGAAGCTTTCTTT.

This clone was found a few times. The chain has TRBV7-9 and TRBJ1-6; D possibly corresponds to TRBD1 (5 bases). The germline gives CDR1 SEHNR, CDR2 FQNEAQ (reference sequence). With 1 base removed from V and 6 bases from J, the gap between germline ends came to 13 bases. This CDR3 is 16 amino acids long. In DNA form, the CDR3 reads TGTGCCAGCAGCTTAGGCCCCACAGGCGCTAATTCACCCCTCCACTTT. Amino acids: CASSLGPTGANSPLHF.

This chain uses TRBV28 with TRBJ2-7; TRBD2 matches 10 bases. This CDR3 is built from 15 residues. The J segment lost 3 bases and the V segment lost 6 bases, leaving 8 bases of the junction unmatched. Germline loops: CDR1 MDHEN, CDR2 SYDVKM. The CDR3 loop is CASSRYLAGDYEQYF. In DNA, the CDR3 is TGTGCCAGCAGCCGTTACCTAGCGGGGGACTACGAGCAGTACTTC.

The genes are TRBV10-3 and TRBJ2-3, with no clear D. The germline V gene has CDR1 ENHRY and CDR2 SYGVKD. The CDR3 loop spans 14 amino acids. V lost 3 bases, J lost 0 bases, and 7 bases lay in between. CDR3 sequence: CAISDSGSTDTQYF. For the CDR3, the DNA is TGTGCCATCAGTGATTCAGGAAGCACAGATACGCAGTATTTT.

This chain links TRBV5-3 with TRBJ1-1, with no clear D. TRBV5-3 is known as an ORF, though its function is uncertain. The CDR3 is 13 residues long. Trimming removed 0 bases from V and 1 base from J, with 4 bases in between. The CDR3 bases are TGTGCCAGAAGCTTGGCCGGGAACACTGAAGCTTTCTTT. Its protein is CARSLAGNTEAFF.

The CDR3 loop is CASSLITPGLSYEQYF. The CDR3 nucleotides are TGTGCCAGCAGTCTCATTACCCCGGGACTGTCCTACGAGCAGTACTTC. The chain links TRBV27 to TRBJ2-7; tentative D call: TRBD2 (6 bases). The CDR3 runs to 16 residues. CDR1 is MNHEY, CDR2 SMNVEV, per germline (reference sequence). V was pared by 5 bases and J by 1 base, with 18 bases between.

The rearrangement uses TRBV2 and TRBJ2-7; a weak D match, TRBD1 (5 bases). The V end lost 6 bases, the J end lost 8 bases, and 14 bases lay between the germline ends. Germline loops: CDR1 SNHLY, CDR2 FYNNEI. This CDR3 is built from 12 residues. CDR3: CASSLQDSKQYF. CDR3 DNA sequence: TGTGCCAGCAGCCTACAGGATTCCAAGCAGTACTTC.

The J gene is TRBJ2-7, the V gene TRBV6-5, with 9 bases identical to TRBD1. The CDR3 has 15 residues. Germline lookup yields CDR1 MNHEY and CDR2 SVGAGI. The J segment lost 5 bases and the V segment lost 0 bases, leaving 5 bases of the junction unmatched. CDR3 region: CASSYSGTGSHEQYF. Written as DNA, the CDR3 is TGTGCCAGCAGTTACTCTGGGACAGGGAGCCACGAGCAGTACTTC.